This section outlines one T cell receptor beta chain sequence together with its context. The antigen is not known. This entry is derived from a study of persistence of HIV-infected CD4 T cells. Study overall: Anti-CD3/anti-CD28 beads activated more cells than antigen stimulation did. General study points: Antigen-responding cells were enriched for degenerate expanded CDR3beta sequences.

The immunoSEQ assay was version 4, run in survey mode. Some clones are missing from TCRdb's copy, which holds only in-frame ones; the method was immunoSEQ multiplex PCR. Of about 47,000 clones listed, 90% to 95% are singletons. The germline V gene has CDR1 SEHNR and CDR2 FQNEAQ (reference sequence). V trimming: 4 bases; J trimming: 5 bases; junction bases outside the gene matches: 12. This CDR3 is built from 17 residues. This nonspecific control used anti-CD3/anti-CD28 bead stimulation of CD4+ T cells. Responding CD4+ T cells were sorted by upregulation of both CD40 ligand and CD69. Undetectable plasma HIV-1 RNA below 50 copies/mL lasted at least 4 years. Before stimulation, PBMCs underwent CD8+ T cell depletion.

The TCR sequence derives from an adult man with HIV who was CMV-seropositive. This chain connects TRBV7-9 to TRBJ2-2, with 8 bases matching TRBD2. Sample: CD4+ T cells sorted from PBMCs after roughly 18-hour stimulation, taken from a patient who received antiretroviral therapy. The CDR3 DNA follows: TGTGCCAGCAGCTACCCGGCTGTCGGGGGGGCGACCGGGGAGCTGTTTTTT. Encoded protein: CASSYPAVGGATGELFF.